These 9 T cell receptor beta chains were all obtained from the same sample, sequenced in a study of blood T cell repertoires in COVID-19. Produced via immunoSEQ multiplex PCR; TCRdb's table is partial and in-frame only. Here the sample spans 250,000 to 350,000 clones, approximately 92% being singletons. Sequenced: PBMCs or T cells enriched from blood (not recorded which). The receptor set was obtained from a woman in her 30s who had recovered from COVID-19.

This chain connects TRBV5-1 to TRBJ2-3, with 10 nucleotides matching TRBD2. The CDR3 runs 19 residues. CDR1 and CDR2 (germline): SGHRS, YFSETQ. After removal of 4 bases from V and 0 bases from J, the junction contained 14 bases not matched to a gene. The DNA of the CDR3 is TGCGCCAGCAGCCCGGATGGGCTAGCGGGAGTTACTAGCACAGATACGCAGTATTTT. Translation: CASSPDGLAGVTSTDTQYF. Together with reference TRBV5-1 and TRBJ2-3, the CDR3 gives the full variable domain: KAGVTQTPRYLIKTRGQQVTLSCSPISGHRSVSWYQQTPGQGLQFLFEYFSETQRNKGNFPGRFSGRQFSNSRSEMNVSTLELGDSALYLCASSPDGLAGVTSTDTQYFGPGTRLTVL.

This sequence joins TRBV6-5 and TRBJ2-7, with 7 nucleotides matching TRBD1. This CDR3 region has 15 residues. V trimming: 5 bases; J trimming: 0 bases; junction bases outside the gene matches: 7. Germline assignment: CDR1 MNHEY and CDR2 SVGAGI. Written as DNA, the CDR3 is TGTGCCAGCAGTAACCAGGGACAGCTCTCCTACGAGCAGTACTTC. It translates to CASSNQGQLSYEQYF.

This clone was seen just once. CDR3 DNA sequence: TGCGCCAGCAGCTTGGATCAGGGTCGCTACACTGAAGCTTTCTTT. As protein: CASSLDQGRYTEAFF. The J gene is TRBJ1-1, the V gene TRBV5-1; possibly TRBD1 for D (5 bases). The CDR3 sequence is 15 residues long. Germline values: CDR1 SGHRS, CDR2 YFSETQ. Trimming took 0 bases from V and 3 from J, leaving 12 bases between them.

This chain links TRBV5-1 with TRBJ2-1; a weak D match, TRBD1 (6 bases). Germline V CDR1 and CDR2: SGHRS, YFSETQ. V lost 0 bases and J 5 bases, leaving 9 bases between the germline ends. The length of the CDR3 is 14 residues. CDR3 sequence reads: CASSLGQEDNEQFF. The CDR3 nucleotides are TGCGCCAGCAGCTTGGGACAGGAGGACAATGAGCAGTTCTTC.

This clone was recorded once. The CDR3 DNA is TGTGCCAGCAGCTTAATCCCTTACACTGAAGCTTTCTTT. This sequence encodes CASSLIPYTEAFF. The chain carries TRBV7-6 and TRBJ1-1; D gene uncertain. V was trimmed by 2 bases and J by 3 bases, leaving 7 bases between them. The CDR3 is 13 amino acids. The germline CDR1 and CDR2 sequences are SGHVS and FNYEAQ. Supplemented by reference TRBV7-6 and TRBJ1-1, the full variable domain reads GAGVSQSPRYKVTKRGQDVALRCDPISGHVSLYWYRQALGQGPEFLTYFNYEAQQDKSGLPNDRFSAERPEGSISTLTIQRTEQRDSAMYRCASSLIPYTEAFFGQGTRLTVV.

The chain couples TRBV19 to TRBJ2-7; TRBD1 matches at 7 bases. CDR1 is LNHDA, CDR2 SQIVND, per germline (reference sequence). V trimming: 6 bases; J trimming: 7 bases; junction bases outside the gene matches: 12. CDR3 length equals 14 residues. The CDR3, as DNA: TGTGCCAGTAGCGACAGGCTCAGGGGGTTTGAGCAGTACTTC. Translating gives CASSDRLRGFEQYF.

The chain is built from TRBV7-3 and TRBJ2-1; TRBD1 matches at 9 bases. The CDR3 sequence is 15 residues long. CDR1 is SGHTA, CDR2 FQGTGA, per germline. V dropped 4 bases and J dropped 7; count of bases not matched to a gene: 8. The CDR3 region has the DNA TGTGCCAGCAGCTCCGCGGGACAGGGATTAAATGAGCAGTTCTTC. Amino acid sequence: CASSSAGQGLNEQFF.

The CDR3 here is CASSLWEGEKLFF. CDR3 bases: TGTGCCAGCAGCTTATGGGAGGGTGAAAAACTGTTTTTT. The rearrangement uses TRBV7-2 and TRBJ1-4; D gene unclear. V lost 2 bases and J 7 bases, leaving 8 bases between the germline ends. There are 13 residues in the CDR3. Per the germline V gene, CDR1 is SGHTA and CDR2 is FQGNSA.

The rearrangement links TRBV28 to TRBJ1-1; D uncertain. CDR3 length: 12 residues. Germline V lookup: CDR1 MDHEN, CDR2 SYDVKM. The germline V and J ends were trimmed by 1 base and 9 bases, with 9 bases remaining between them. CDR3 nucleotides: TGTGCCAGCAGTTTATTATACTTCCAAGCTTTCTTT. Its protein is CASSLLYFQAFF. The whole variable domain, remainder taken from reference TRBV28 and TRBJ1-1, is DVKVTQSSRYLVKRTGEKVFLECVQDMDHENMFWYRQDPGLGLRLIYFSYDVKMKEKGDIPEGYSVSREKKERFSLILESASTNQTSMYLCASSLLYFQAFFGQGTRLTVV.